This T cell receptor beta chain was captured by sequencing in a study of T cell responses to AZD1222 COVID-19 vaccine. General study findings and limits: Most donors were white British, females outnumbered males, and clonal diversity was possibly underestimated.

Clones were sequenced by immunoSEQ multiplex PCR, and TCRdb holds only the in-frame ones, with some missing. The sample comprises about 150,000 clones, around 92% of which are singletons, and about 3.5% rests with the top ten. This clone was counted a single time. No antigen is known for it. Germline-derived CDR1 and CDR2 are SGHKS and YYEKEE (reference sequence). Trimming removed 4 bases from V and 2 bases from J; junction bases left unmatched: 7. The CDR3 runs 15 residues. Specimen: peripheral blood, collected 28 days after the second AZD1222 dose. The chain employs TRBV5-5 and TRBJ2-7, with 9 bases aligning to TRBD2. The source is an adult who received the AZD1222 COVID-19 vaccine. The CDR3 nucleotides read TGTGCCAGCAGCCCCCCGGCTAGCGGGACCTACGAGCAGTACTTC. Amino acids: CASSPPASGTYEQYF.